This T cell receptor beta chain is from a study of beta chain features in type 1 diabetes. About the study: Examination covered almost 110,000,000 sorted cells spanning all samples.

This clone was seen many times. Antigen unknown. The investigators reverse transcribed all of the isolated RNA, so they sequenced expressed TCRB transcripts. Measured with immunoSEQ multiplex PCR; TCRdb has only the in-frame clones, and not every one. The repertoire has 630,000 or so clones, about 14% of them found once; the top ten carry 0.03% to 0.04%. This CDR3 is built from 12 residues. Germline V gene lookup returns CDR1 SNHLY and CDR2 FYNNEI. V was shortened by 4 bases and J by 6 bases, with 8 bases between the two germline ends. General observations from the study: Shorter TCRB CDR3s, moderately but significantly so, were found in Type 1 diabetes patients in all four CD4+ subsets. Over-representation of high TCR-expressing cells was a possible consequence of cDNA sequencing.

The sequencing input was naive CD4+ T cells from blood. This TCR was recovered from a man younger than 35 with type 1 diabetes. The chain joins TRBV2 to TRBJ2-3; no definite D call. CDR3: CASSVFRDTQYF. CDR3 nucleotide sequence: TGTGCCAGCAGTGTTTTCCGGGATACGCAGTATTTT. Together with reference TRBV2 and TRBJ2-3, the CDR3 gives the full variable domain: EPEVTQTPSHQVTQMGQEVILRCVPISNHLYFYWYRQILGQKVEFLVSFYNNEISEKSEIFDDQFSVERPDGSNFTLKIRSTKLEDSAMYFCASSVFRDTQYFGPGTRLTVL.